This passage covers 22 T cell receptor beta chains from one sample sequenced in a study of blood T cells in healthy people across ages. A sample-barcoded 5' primer and a J-beta primer mix were used in a second PCR of roughly 6 to 12 cycles. Using its own MiXCR run on the 5' RACE reads, TCRdb lists one record per CDR3 protein. In the table there are approximately 810,000 distinct CDR3 sequences, 25% to 35% of which are singletons. The source material was blood. Receptor source: a woman older than 75 in good health.

In DNA, the CDR3 is TGTGCCAGCAGCTTAGCGACGGGGGCCCGTAGAAACACCATATATTTT. Its protein is CASSLATGARRNTIYF. V is TRBV7-2 and J is TRBJ1-3; TRBD1 is a possible D gene (6 bases). Per germline, CDR1 SGHTA and CDR2 FQGNSA. CDR3 length: 16 residues. The V gene lost 0 bases and the J gene lost 5 bases, with 14 bases spanning the gap. Full variable domain (missing parts from reference TRBV7-2 and TRBJ1-3): GAGVSQSPSNKVTEKGKDVELRCDPISGHTALYWYRQSLGQGLEFLIYFQGNSAPDKSGLPSDRFSAERTGGSVSTLTIQRTQQEDSAVYLCASSLATGARRNTIYFGEGSWLTVV.

This clonotype occurred once. The chain employs TRBV9 and TRBJ2-4, with a weak D call TRBD2 (6 bases). The J call may be faulty, since TRBJ2-7 better matches the DNA end. The CDR3 runs to 16 residues. CDR1 SGDLS and CDR2 YYNGEE come from the germline V gene. CDR3 nucleotides: TGTGCCAGCAGCAATGCACAAGGGACTCCCTCGGACGAGCAGTACTTC. Translated: CASSNAQGTPSDEQYF.

This clonotype was seen at least ten times. J is TRBJ2-1 and V is TRBV18; 11 bases match TRBD2. The CDR3 loop spans 14 amino acids. With 6 bases clipped from V and 4 bases from J, the junction kept 2 bases outside the gene matches. Germline V lookup: CDR1 KGHSH, CDR2 LQKENI. CDR3 loop: CASSPSGGYNEQFF. For the CDR3, the DNA is TGTGCCAGCTCCCCTAGCGGGGGGTACAATGAGCAGTTCTTC.

With respect to this clonotype: This may be a read error, as it is one base from a much larger clone. This chain uses TRBV7-2 with TRBJ2-3; TRBD1 matches at 10 bases. Trimming took 3 bases from V and 9 from J; bases not matched to a gene: 9. Germline V CDR1 and CDR2: SGHTA, FQGNSA. The CDR3 contains 15 residues. CDR3 amino acids: CASSLGTGAGLTQYF. As DNA, the CDR3 is TGTGCCAGCAGCTTGGGGACAGGGGCAGGGTTAACGCAGTATTTT. The complete variable domain, with remaining parts taken from reference TRBV7-2 and TRBJ2-3, reads GAGVSQSPSNKVTEKGKDVELRCDPISGHTALYWYRQSLGQGLEFLIYFQGNSAPDKSGLPSDRFSAERTGGSVSTLTIQRTQQEDSAVYLCASSLGTGAGLTQYFGPGTRLTVL.

The sample holds many counts of this clonotype. The rearrangement links TRBV12-3 or TRBV12-4 to TRBJ1-5; TRBD1 is a possible D gene (5 bases). The germline V and J ends were trimmed by 3 bases and 7 bases, with 13 bases remaining between them. The CDR3 sequence is 14 residues long. The CDR3 protein is CASSLEGRVQPQHF. In DNA, the CDR3 is TGTGCCAGCAGTTTGGAGGGGAGGGTGCAGCCCCAGCATTTT.

This clonotype has ten or more counts. V usage is TRBV7-9 and J usage is TRBJ2-6; tentative D call: TRBD2 (5 bases). This CDR3 region has 16 residues. CDR1 is SEHNR, CDR2 FQNEAQ, per germline (reference sequence). The V gene lost 2 bases and the J gene lost 0 bases, with 8 bases spanning the gap. The CDR3 here is CASSLSGYSGANVLTF. CDR3 bases: TGTGCCAGCAGCTTAAGCGGATACTCTGGGGCCAACGTCCTGACTTTC.

The CDR3 nucleotides read TGCGCCAGCAGTGAGAGGACAGGGCGAACCGGGGAGCTGTTTTTT. Translating it yields CASSERTGRTGELFF. V is TRBV10-1 and J is TRBJ2-2; the match to TRBD1 covers 8 bases. The CDR3 is made up of 15 amino acids. The J segment lost 5 bases and the V segment lost 2 bases, leaving 4 bases of the junction unmatched. The germline CDR1 and CDR2 sequences are WNHNN and SYGVQD (reference sequence).

The chain couples TRBV29-1 to TRBJ2-5; 9 nucleotides line up with TRBD2. Germline CDR1 is SQVTM and CDR2 is ANQGSEA. The junction had 9 bases not matched to a gene; V was cut back by 7 bases and J by 0 bases. The CDR3 is 15 amino acids. The CDR3 is CSASGGTSYQETQYF. The DNA for the CDR3 is TGCAGCGCGAGCGGGGGGACTTCGTACCAAGAGACCCAGTACTTC. Combining the CDR3 with reference TRBV29-1 and TRBJ2-5 gives the whole variable domain SAVISQKPSRDICQRGTSLTIQCQVDSQVTMMFWYRQQPGQSLTLIATANQGSEATYESGFVIDKFPISRPNLTFSTLTVSNMSPEDSSIYLCSASGGTSYQETQYFGPGTRLLVL.

This clonotype was counted between two and nine times. The chain is built from TRBV20-1 and TRBJ1-1, with TRBD1 as a possible D gene (5 bases). V was cut by 6 bases and J by 3 bases, with 17 bases left in between. The length of the CDR3 is 14 residues. The V gene's germline CDR1 is DFQATT and CDR2 SNEGSKA (reference sequence). The CDR3 reads CSAPLPGYDTEAFF. The DNA for the CDR3 is TGCAGTGCACCGCTACCAGGGTATGACACTGAAGCTTTCTTT.

Concerning this clonotype itself: This could be a read error, since a much larger clone is one nucleotide away. V gene TRBV20-1 combines with J gene TRBJ2-5, with TRBD1 as a possible D gene (6 bases). Trimming shortened V by 0 bases and J by 11 bases, and 10 bases separated the two germline ends. Germline V gives CDR1 DFQATT, CDR2 SNEGSKA (reference sequence). The CDR3 sequence is 11 residues long. In DNA form, the CDR3 reads TGCAGTGCTAGAGATGATGGACAGCAGTACTTC. As protein: CSARDDGQQYF.

The chain carries TRBV12-3 or TRBV12-4 and TRBJ2-6, with 7 bases lining up with TRBD2. J gave up 0 bases and V 5 bases, and 4 bases lay outside the gene matches. The CDR3 loop spans 16 amino acids. CDR3 sequence: CASSLLAASGANVLTF. CDR3 DNA sequence: TGTGCCAGCAGTCTGCTAGCGGCCTCTGGGGCCAACGTCCTGACTTTC.

This clonotype was recorded a few times. The V gene is TRBV7-9, the J gene TRBJ1-1; D is uncertain. Trimming took 2 bases from V and 6 from J, leaving 22 bases between them. Germline-derived CDR1 and CDR2 are SEHNR and FQNEAQ (reference sequence). This CDR3 is 17 amino acids long. The CDR3 region has the DNA TGTGCCAGCAGCTTAAAAGGTCTCTCCGAAGGCGGGGCTGAAGCTTTCTTT. Translation: CASSLKGLSEGGAEAFF.

This clonotype was found many times. The genes are TRBV12-3 or TRBV12-4 and TRBJ2-3; 12 bases match TRBD2. With 1 base clipped from V and 0 bases from J, the junction kept 5 bases outside the gene matches. The CDR3 is made up of 18 amino acids. This chain's CDR3 is CASSLVGLAGGSTDTQYF. For the CDR3, the DNA is TGTGCCAGCAGTTTAGTAGGGCTAGCGGGGGGGAGCACAGATACGCAGTATTTT.

This clonotype has a count of ten or more. The chain recombines TRBV20-1 with TRBJ2-7; 8 nucleotides match TRBD1. Losses at the gene ends were 5 bases for V and 7 bases for J; bases not matched to a gene: 7. The germline V gene encodes CDR1 DFQATT and CDR2 SNEGSKA (reference sequence). This CDR3 contains 12 residues. In DNA, the CDR3 is TGCAGTGCTTTCCGACAGGGGAGAGAGCAGTACTTC. Amino acid sequence: CSAFRQGREQYF.

This sequence joins TRBV7-2 and TRBJ2-3; weak D call: TRBD1 (6 bases). CDR3 length equals 16 residues. Germline assignment: CDR1 SGHTA and CDR2 FQGNSA. Between the trimmed V and J ends, which lost 4 bases and 5 bases, there was a span of 19 bases. As DNA, the CDR3 is TGTGCCAGCAGCTCCGGACAGCGACCGATTGGAGATACGCAGTATTTT. It specifies CASSSGQRPIGDTQYF.

The J gene is TRBJ2-5, the V gene TRBV20-1, with a weak D call TRBD2 (5 bases). V lost 3 bases and J lost 1, with 15 bases in between. Germline V gene data show CDR1 as DFQATT and CDR2 as SNEGSKA (reference sequence). This CDR3 has 15 amino acids. CDR3 in amino acids: CSARSEGGSQETQYF. CDR3 DNA sequence: TGCAGTGCTAGGTCCGAGGGTGGAAGCCAAGAGACCCAGTACTTC.

J is TRBJ1-1 and V is TRBV7-9; no clear D. V lost 1 base and J lost 8, with 23 bases in between. Germline V gene data show CDR1 as SEHNR and CDR2 as FQNEAQ (reference sequence). CDR3 size: 17 residues. CDR3 loop: CASSLGFLAGRGLEAFF. CDR3 sequence (DNA): TGTGCCAGCAGCTTAGGATTTTTGGCGGGAAGAGGTCTGGAAGCTTTCTTT.

In its sample, this clonotype was seen many times. The CDR3 reads CASSRGRPYGYTF. CDR3 sequence (DNA): TGTGCCAGCAGCAGGGGTCGGCCTTATGGCTACACCTTC. The chain is built from TRBV7-2 and TRBJ1-2, with D possibly being TRBD1 (5 bases). Trimming stripped 5 bases from V and 5 bases from J, with 12 bases between. Looked up from germline, CDR1 is SGHTA and CDR2 is FQGNSA. The CDR3 covers 13 residues.

There are many counts of this clonotype. V usage is TRBV10-3 and J usage is TRBJ1-1; weak D call: TRBD1 (6 bases). The CDR3 is made up of 15 amino acids. V lost 3 bases and J lost 1, with 12 bases in between. Germline values: CDR1 ENHRY, CDR2 SYGVKD. In DNA, the CDR3 is TGTGCCATCAGTGACAGGGGAAGGGCGAACACTGAAGCTTTCTTT. It specifies CAISDRGRANTEAFF.

The chain carries TRBV11-3 and TRBJ2-2; no firm D call. V was trimmed by 5 bases and J by 0 bases, leaving 13 bases between them. The CDR3 is 16 amino acids. Germline-derived CDR1 and CDR2 are SGHNT and YENEEA. The CDR3 protein is CASSLTISTNTGELFF. In DNA form, the CDR3 reads TGTGCCAGCAGCCTTACAATATCCACGAACACCGGGGAGCTGTTTTTT.

This clonotype was detected only a few times. One junction end disagrees with the germline gene, perhaps due to a read error. The V gene is TRBV7-2, the J gene TRBJ1-3; D unresolved. Germline CDR1 and CDR2: SGHTA and FQGNSA. The CDR3 has 15 residues. The CDR3 sequence is CASSPHLGSGSTIYF. The CDR3 coding sequence is TGTGCCAGCAGCCCCCATTTGGGTTCAGGAAGCACCATATATTTT.

This clonotype was seen many times. This chain uses TRBV7-2 with TRBJ2-1, with D possibly being TRBD2 (6 bases). Looked up from germline, CDR1 is SGHTA and CDR2 is FQGNSA. The CDR3 contains 13 residues. V was pared by 5 bases and J by 9 bases, with 14 bases between. CDR3 sequence: CASSPVRGGEQFF. The CDR3 DNA sequence: TGTGCCAGCAGCCCAGTCCGGGGAGGTGAGCAGTTCTTC.